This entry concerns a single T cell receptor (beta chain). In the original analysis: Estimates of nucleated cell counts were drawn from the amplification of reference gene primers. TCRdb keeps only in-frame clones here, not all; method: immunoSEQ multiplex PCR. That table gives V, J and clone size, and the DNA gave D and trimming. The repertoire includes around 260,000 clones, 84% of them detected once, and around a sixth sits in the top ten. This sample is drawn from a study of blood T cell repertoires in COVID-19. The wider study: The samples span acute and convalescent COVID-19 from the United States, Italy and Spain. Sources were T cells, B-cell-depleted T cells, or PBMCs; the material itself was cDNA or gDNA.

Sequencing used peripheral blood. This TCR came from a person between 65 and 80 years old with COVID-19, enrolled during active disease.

The CDR3, as DNA: TGTGCCAGCAGCTTAGAGGAGTACGCCGGGGAGCTGTTTTTT. Its protein is CASSLEEYAGELFF. This sequence joins TRBV11-1 and TRBJ2-2, with no clear D. The ends were cut back, 1 base at V and 6 bases at J, with 9 bases in the middle. Germline CDR1 is SGHAT and CDR2 is FQDESV (reference sequence). The CDR3 covers 14 residues.